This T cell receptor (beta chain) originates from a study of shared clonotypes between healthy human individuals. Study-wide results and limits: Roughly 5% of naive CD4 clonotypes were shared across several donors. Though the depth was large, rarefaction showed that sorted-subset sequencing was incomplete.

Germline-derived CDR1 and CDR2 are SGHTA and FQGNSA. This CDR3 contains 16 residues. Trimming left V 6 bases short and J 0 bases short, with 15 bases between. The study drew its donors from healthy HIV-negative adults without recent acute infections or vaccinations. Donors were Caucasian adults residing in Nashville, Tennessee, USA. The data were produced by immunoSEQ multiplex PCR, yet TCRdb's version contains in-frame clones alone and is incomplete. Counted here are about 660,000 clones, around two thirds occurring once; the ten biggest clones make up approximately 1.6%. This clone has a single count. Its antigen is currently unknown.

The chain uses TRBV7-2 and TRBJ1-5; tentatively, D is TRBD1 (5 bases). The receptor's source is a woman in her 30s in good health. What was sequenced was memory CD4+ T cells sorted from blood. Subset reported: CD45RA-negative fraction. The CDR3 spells CASRVDSLSSNQPQHF. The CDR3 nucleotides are TGTGCCAGCAGAGTTGACAGTCTTAGTAGCAATCAGCCCCAGCATTTT.